Detailed here is one TCR beta chain. Its antigen is currently unknown. The data are from a study of STAT3 mutations in large granular lymphocyte leukemia. General observations from the study: Every T-LGLL patient had at least one immunodominant TCRbeta clonotype. All newly emerging clones after therapy were STAT3 wild type. In several patients, dominant TCR clone burden exceeded STAT3 mutant burden, suggesting STAT3 mutation arose secondarily.

Per germline, CDR1 SGHAT and CDR2 FQNNGV. The germline V and J ends were trimmed by 7 bases and 0 bases, with 13 bases remaining between them. The CDR3 loop spans 15 amino acids. This table comes from immunoSEQ multiplex PCR, and its TCRdb copy is limited to in-frame clones, with some not included. The sample has about 42,000 clones, roughly three quarters seen once. Sequencing input: PBMCs. The chain has TRBV11-2 and TRBJ2-1; possibly TRBD1 or TRBD2 for D (5 bases each). This sequence was found in a human donor with T large granular lymphocyte leukemia. Some clones in this sample may be carry-over from other donors' samples. CDR3 DNA: TGTGCCAGCAACCTCGAGGGGAGCTCCTACAATGAGCAGTTCTTC. Residues: CASNLEGSSYNEQFF.